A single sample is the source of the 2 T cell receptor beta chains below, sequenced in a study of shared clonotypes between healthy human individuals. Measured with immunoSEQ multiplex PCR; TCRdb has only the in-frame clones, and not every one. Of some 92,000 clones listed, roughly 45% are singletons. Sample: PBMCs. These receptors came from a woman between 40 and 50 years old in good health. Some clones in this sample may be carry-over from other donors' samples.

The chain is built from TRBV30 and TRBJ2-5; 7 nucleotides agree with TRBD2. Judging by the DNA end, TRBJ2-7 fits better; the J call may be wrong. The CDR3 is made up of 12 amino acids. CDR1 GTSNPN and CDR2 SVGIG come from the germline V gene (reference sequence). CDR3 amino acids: CAWSVTSLEQYF. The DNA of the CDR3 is TGTGCCTGGAGTGTGACTAGCCTCGAGCAGTACTTC.

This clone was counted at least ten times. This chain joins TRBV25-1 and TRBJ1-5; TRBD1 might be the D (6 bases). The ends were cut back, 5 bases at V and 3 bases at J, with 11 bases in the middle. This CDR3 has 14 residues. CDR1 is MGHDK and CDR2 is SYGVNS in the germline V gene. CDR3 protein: CASSPPGVNQPQHF. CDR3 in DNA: TGTGCCAGCAGTCCGCCAGGGGTCAATCAGCCCCAGCATTTT.